The T cell receptor beta chain under discussion was sequenced for a study of blood T cell repertoires in COVID-19. Background on the study: The United States, Italy and Spain provided the acute and convalescent COVID-19 samples. T cells, B-cell-depleted T cells, or PBMCs provided the cDNA or gDNA that served as material.

The CDR3 length is 13 residues. V shed 7 bases, J shed 5 bases, and the junction held 6 bases outside the gene matches. In the original workflow: The assay estimated nucleated cells by amplifying reference gene primers. Assay used: immunoSEQ multiplex PCR; TCRdb lists only in-frame clones, some missing. From that table come the V and J calls and clone size; the DNA was used to work out D and trimming. This table holds nearly 80,000 clones, 80% to 95% found once. Input material: peripheral blood. The origin of this receptor is an elderly woman with acute or convalescent COVID-19. V is TRBV23-1 and J is TRBJ2-5, with TRBD1 matching 8 bases. TRBV23-1 is given ORF status, its function remaining uncertain. CDR3 amino acids: CASTQGAGETQYF. For the CDR3, the DNA is TGCGCCAGCACTCAGGGGGCTGGGGAGACCCAGTACTTC.